This entry describes one T cell receptor (beta chain). As yet, its antigen is unknown. The sample has other DNA sequences that encode this CDR3 too. Germline loops: CDR1 MNHEY, CDR2 SMNVEV (reference sequence). V was clipped by 4 bases and J by 4 bases; unmatched bases: 1. This CDR3 is built from 14 residues. The data were taken from a study of beta chain features in type 1 diabetes. Study outcomes and limitations: TCRB CDR3s were moderately but significantly shorter in Type 1 diabetes patients in all four CD4+ subsets. It was among patients, rather than healthy donors, that naive, central memory and Treg TCRB repertoires appeared more similar.

The authors sorted CD4+ naive, central memory, regulatory and stem cell-like memory cells via CD45RO/CCR7/CD25/CD127/CD95/CD27. What was sequenced were expressed TCRB transcripts, since all of the isolated RNA had been reverse transcribed. Reads from naive, central memory and regulatory T cell samples averaged approximately 3.7 million. Clones were read by immunoSEQ multiplex PCR, and TCRdb kept only the in-frame ones, dropping some. The data show about 180,000 clones, 10% to 15% seen once. The sequence came from a woman under 30 in good health. The specimen was central memory CD4+ T cells from blood. The chain carries TRBV27 and TRBJ2-1; 10 nucleotides line up with TRBD2. The CDR3 nucleotides read TGTGCCAGCAGTTCTAGCGGGAGTTACAATGAGCAGTTCTTC. It translates to CASSSSGSYNEQFF.